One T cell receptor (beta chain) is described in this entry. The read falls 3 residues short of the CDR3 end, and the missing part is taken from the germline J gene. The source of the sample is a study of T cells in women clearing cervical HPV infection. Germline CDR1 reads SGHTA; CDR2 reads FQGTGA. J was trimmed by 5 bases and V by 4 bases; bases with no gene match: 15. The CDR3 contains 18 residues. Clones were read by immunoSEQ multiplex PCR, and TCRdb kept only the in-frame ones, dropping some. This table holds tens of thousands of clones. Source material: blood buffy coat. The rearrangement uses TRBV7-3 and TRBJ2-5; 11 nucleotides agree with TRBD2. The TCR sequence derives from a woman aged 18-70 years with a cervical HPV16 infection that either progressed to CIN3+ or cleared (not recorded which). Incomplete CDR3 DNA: TGTGCCAGCAGCTCCGACCTCCTACGACTAGCGGGATGGGAGACC. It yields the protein CASSSDLLRLAGWET. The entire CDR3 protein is CASSSDLLRLAGWETQYF.